This entry concerns a single T cell receptor beta chain. The CDR3 spans 16 residues. The J segment lost 4 bases and the V segment lost 2 bases, leaving 7 bases of the junction unmatched. CDR1 SGHAT and CDR2 FQNNGV come from the germline V gene. This sample is part of a study of cytomegalovirus exposure and HLA in healthy donors. Some clones are missing from TCRdb's copy, which holds only in-frame ones; the method was immunoSEQ multiplex PCR. The sample lists about 150,000 clones; 75% to 90% were seen once. The chain links TRBV11-2 to TRBJ2-3; 9 bases match TRBD2. The clonotype was recovered from a man between 18 and 29 years old in good health and CMV-seropositive. Sequenced sample: PBMCs. The CDR3 DNA follows: TGTGCCAGCAGCTTAATCGGTAGCGGGAGCTCAGATACGCAGTATTTT. This sequence encodes CASSLIGSGSSDTQYF. Full variable domain (remainder filled in from reference TRBV11-2 and TRBJ2-3): EAGVAQSPRYKIIEKRQSVAFWCNPISGHATLYWYQQILGQGPKLLIQFQNNGVVDDSQLPKDRFSAERLKGVDSTLKIQPAKLEDSAVYLCASSLIGSGSSDTQYFGPGTRLTVL.